Included here is one TCR beta chain sequence, with context. This clone's antigen is unknown. No clone much larger than this one lies a single base away; base qualities are absent. This record comes from a study of glioma-infiltrating T cells after dendritic cell vaccination (dated by TCRdb to 2016 to 2017). With regard to the full study: A cohort of roughly 15 glioblastoma patients from Phase I and II dendritic cell vaccination trials was included, of whom 9 were newly diagnosed and 6 had recurrent disease. Between the early 2000s and the early 2010s, the patients were given dendritic cell vaccination pulsed with autologous tumor lysate. The vaccine consisted of monocyte-derived dendritic cells cultured approximately seven days with IL-4 and GM-CSF, then pulsed overnight with autologous tumor lysate. Each patient got three intradermal injections of the dendritic cell vaccine, spaced at biweekly intervals, in the arm below the axilla. Deep sequencing of TCR beta CDR3 regions was used to quantify tumor-infiltrating lymphocyte content and compare tumor and blood repertoires in dendritic cell-vaccinated glioblastoma patients. Survival after dendritic cell vaccination was correlated with TCR sequencing metrics, such as TIL content and the overlap between tumor and blood repertoires.

The time point label corresponds to: after dendritic cell vaccination, including at tumor progression/relapse. Patients were selected for having adequate residual fresh-frozen tumor tissue and more than two years of available survival data. Molecular status otherwise varied across the glioblastoma patients, but none of them carried an isocitrate dehydrogenase mutation. PBMC were collected before vaccination, two weeks after the third vaccination, and at tumor progression if tumor progression occurred. Genomic DNA was extracted with the Qiagen DNeasy Blood extraction Kit. The V and J ends are trimmed by 3 bases and 0 bases, leaving 9 bases between them. The germline V gene encodes CDR1 LNHDA and CDR2 SQIVND (reference sequence). Its CDR3 holds 14 amino acids, cysteine through phenylalanine. Only the CDR3 DNA is retained, 42 bases long and in frame from the first base. The immunoSEQ assay amplified TCRB CDR3 regions from about 2 micrograms of genomic DNA, or from all available DNA when less than that amount was available. Multiplex PCR used 60 forward primers for TCR V beta segments and 13 reverse primers for J beta segments. Synthetic control templates were spiked into each sample at limiting dilution to estimate reads per starting template. The Illumina HiSeq System generated sequencing reads of 87 bp. The paper's data handling went like this. PCR and sequencing errors were removed by a nearest neighbor algorithm that merged closely related sequences. TCR overlap was measured as the percentage of unique tumor TCR beta sequences that were also present in the peripheral blood of the same patient. TCRdb provides this immuneACCESS table in a form limited to in-frame rearrangements. Some clones are lacking; in checked studies, under half of them reflect an unresolved V gene, and why the rest are absent is not known. V, J and clone size reflect that table, while D and trimming were determined from the DNA. Within this sample are about 91,000 clones, with 75% to 85% of them counted one time only. The ten largest clones add up to approximately 2.1% of the sample.

On the study overall, not on this receptor specifically: The cohort was small and heterogeneous, and full blood and tumor sets were available for few patients, with initial-recurrent tumor pairs available for even fewer patients. After dendritic cell vaccination, a higher estimated pretreatment TIL content predicted longer time to progression and longer overall survival. The three-group TCR overlap response model was characterized as speculative, and prospective validation of the model was stated to be required. No direct relationship between TCR clonality and survival was found, suggesting that a diverse polyclonal response may matter.

The sample was blood, taken after dendritic cell vaccination. The sequence was collected from a human donor with glioblastoma. The chain was built from TRBV19 and TRBJ2-7; a tentative D match to TRBD2 spans 6 bases. The CDR3 protein is CASSMRELSYEQYF. The nucleotide sequence is TGTGCCAGTAGTATGCGGGAACTCTCCTACGAGCAGTACTTC.